This T cell receptor (beta chain) was found in a study of a mutant IDH1 vaccine in newly diagnosed glioma (dated by TCRdb to the early 2020s). With respect to the entire study: The roughly 33 treated patients were approximately 62% male and around 40% female, with a mean age of about 38 years. Prior to enrollment, standard therapy consisting of radiotherapy alone, temozolomide alone, or radiochemotherapy with temozolomide had been administered to patients, with the combination being received by most patients. Peripheral blood samples were drawn at six visits, namely V03 (baseline), V05, V07, V10, V12 and V13. For exploratory analyses, 25 to 30 treated patients had longitudinal TCRB deep sequencing done wherever samples were available. The paper's findings and limits, for the study overall: Availability determined which PBMC samples were chosen for TCRB deep sequencing. According to the authors, sample limitations meant that analyses of patient blood samples could not be reproduced. Pseudoprogression seemed to be unrelated to changes in the top peripheral T cell clonotypes found by TCRB sequencing. Across multiple MHC alleles, vaccine-induced immune responses were seen in around 93% of patients.

Receptor amplification or capture employed the immunoSEQ multiplex PCR assay. Rearranged TCR beta chain sequences were amplified using the hsTCRB Kit according to the manufacturer's protocol. Sequencing of TCRB libraries was carried out on an Illumina MiSeq. The original methods were these. The kit vendor's proprietary platform handled demultiplexing, trimming and gene mapping. TCRdb took over this immuneACCESS table, retaining in-frame rearrangements with V and J assigned. Such tables are incomplete; in checked studies, under half of the missing clones stem from an unresolved V gene, and the remainder is unexplained. Clone size and V and J calls were adopted from that table, with D and trimming inferred from the DNA. The sample profile shows 40,000 or so clones; roughly 78% of them were found once. The ten largest make up 7% to 10% of the sample. In the paper's terms, the time point label means: baseline, week 1 (first vaccination visit). Sample treatment or condition, as interpreted from the label and publication: pre-vaccination baseline after standard-of-care therapy. All donors had newly diagnosed IDH1-mutant astrocytomas of WHO grade 3 or 4 that showed loss of nuclear ATRX. The samples were drawn from NOA16, a multicentre, single-arm, open-label phase I trial in Germany that tested a mutant IDH1 peptide vaccine in humans for the first time. Visit V03 blood draws served as the baseline sample for immunogenicity testing. Genomic DNA for TCRB sequencing was extracted from EDTA blood using the DNeasy Blood and Tissue Kit.

Via the germline V gene, CDR1 is SGHVS and CDR2 FQNEAQ. Trimming takes 5 bases off V and 0 bases off J; junction bases not matched to a gene: 13. The CDR3 runs 18 residues from the cysteine to the phenylalanine. The retained sequence is limited to the CDR3, 54 bases, with the frame set at the first base. This clone appeared a few times. This clone's antigen is unknown. No much larger clone is present one base from it, and per-base qualities are unavailable. In this chain, TRBV7-8 is recombined with TRBJ1-1; the central 9 bases match TRBD1. Source: PBMCs, taken from a glioma patient treated with radiotherapy, temozolomide or both. This clonotype was sampled from a man between 35 and 55 years old with glioma. Some clones in this sample may be carry-over from other donors' samples. Read as DNA, the sequence is TGTGCCAGCAGCCTCCGGACAGGGGCCTATCATATGAACACTGAAGCTTTCTTT. The resulting protein is CASSLRTGAYHMNTEAFF.